These 13 T cell receptor beta chains were sequenced from one sample in a study of T cell clonotyping in hematopoietic cell transplantation. Sequencing was performed with immunoSEQ multiplex PCR; in TCRdb, only in-frame clones are kept and a portion is missing. The sample records about 3,500 clones, under 80% being singletons. The material sequenced was peripheral blood mononuclear cells, taken 30 days after allogeneic stem cell transplant. Receptor source: a male patient between 40 and 50 years old who had an allogeneic stem cell transplant from an unrelated donor, so the T cells may come from the graft donor. Some clones in this sample may be carry-over from other donors' samples.

This clone occurred once. This sequence joins TRBV5-4 and TRBJ2-1; 13 bases align to TRBD2. This CDR3 comprises 14 residues. The V segment lost 5 bases and the J segment 4 bases; nucleotides outside the gene matches: 0. CDR1 is SGHNT, CDR2 YYREEE, per germline (reference sequence). The CDR3 region has the DNA TGTGCCAGCAGGACTAGCGGGGGGTACAATGAGCAGTTCTTC. Protein product: CASRTSGGYNEQFF. Full variable domain (missing parts from reference TRBV5-4 and TRBJ2-1): ETGVTQSPTHLIKTRGQQVTLRCSSQSGHNTVSWYQQALGQGPQFIFQYYREEENGRGNFPPRFSGLQFPNYSSELNVNALELDDSALYLCASRTSGGYNEQFFGPGTRLTVL.

The count of this clone is one. This chain connects TRBV9 to TRBJ1-3; tentative D call: TRBD1 (5 bases). The CDR3 has 15 residues. Trimming removed 0 bases at V and 3 bases at J, with 10 bases between. Germline V gene data show CDR1 as SGDLS and CDR2 as YYNGEE. CDR3 sequence: CASSVDGAVGNTIYF. The CDR3 DNA is TGTGCCAGCAGCGTAGATGGGGCGGTTGGAAACACCATATATTTT.

V gene TRBV5-6 combines with J gene TRBJ1-1; the D gene is possibly TRBD1 (5 bases). Trimming took off 2 bases at V and 5 bases at J, with 10 bases between the two ends. In germline, CDR1 is SGHDT, CDR2 YYEEEE. The CDR3 consists of 13 residues. CDR3 loop: CASSFLGGTEAFF. In DNA, the CDR3 is TGTGCCAGCAGCTTTTTGGGGGGAACTGAAGCTTTCTTT.

The gene calls are TRBV28 and TRBJ1-6; tentatively, D is TRBD1 (6 bases). The CDR3 spans 15 residues. V was pared by 7 bases and J by 9 bases, with 19 bases between. From germline, CDR1 is MDHEN and CDR2 SYDVKM. CDR3 in amino acids: CASTPDSGEGSPLHF. In nucleotides, the CDR3 is TGTGCCAGCACCCCGGACAGTGGTGAGGGTTCACCCCTCCACTTT.

The chain has TRBV5-6 and TRBJ2-7; maybe TRBD1 (5 bases). V was shortened by 3 bases and J by 7 bases, with 17 bases between the two germline ends. The germline V gene encodes CDR1 SGHDT and CDR2 YYEEEE. The CDR3 runs to 14 residues. DNA of the CDR3: TGTGCCAGCAGCTCCGATCTAGGGGCGAGAGAGCAGTACTTC. Translation: CASSSDLGAREQYF.

This clone has only one observation. The chain uses TRBV9 and TRBJ1-3, with 8 bases aligning to TRBD1. Germline V gene sequence: CDR1 SGDLS, CDR2 YYNGEE. The CDR3 covers 15 residues. Losses at the gene ends were 0 bases for V and 4 bases for J; bases not matched to a gene: 3. This chain's CDR3 is CASSVAWDRGNTIYF. For the CDR3, the DNA is TGTGCCAGCAGCGTAGCTTGGGACAGGGGAAACACCATATATTTT.

The V gene is TRBV6-5, the J gene TRBJ1-1; D gene ambiguous. CDR1 is MNHEY and CDR2 is SVGAGI in the germline V gene. The CDR3 loop spans 13 amino acids. V was pared by 5 bases and J by 5 bases, with 12 bases between. The CDR3 protein is CASSVGLGTEAFF. DNA for the CDR3: TGTGCCAGCAGTGTGGGGTTGGGAACTGAAGCTTTCTTT.

This rearrangement joins TRBV4-1 to TRBJ2-2; 7 nucleotides agree with TRBD2. This CDR3 spans 17 amino acids. J gave up 0 bases and V 4 bases, and 8 bases lay outside the gene matches. Per the germline V gene, CDR1 is MGHRA and CDR2 is YSYEKL. This chain's CDR3 is CASSPIFRGANTGELFF. The DNA for the CDR3 is TGCGCCAGCAGCCCAATCTTCCGGGGGGCGAACACCGGGGAGCTGTTTTTT.

The V call is TRBV9, the J call TRBJ1-2; 7 bases align to TRBD1. V shed 3 bases, J shed 4 bases, and the junction held 6 bases outside the gene matches. The CDR3 extends over 14 amino acids. CDR1 is SGDLS, CDR2 YYNGEE, per germline. The CDR3: CASSASGTAYGYTF. The CDR3 bases are TGTGCCAGCAGCGCCTCCGGGACAGCCTATGGCTACACCTTC.

This clone occurred once. This chain uses TRBV9 with TRBJ1-1; D uncertain. The CDR3 extends over 16 amino acids. The germline V gene has CDR1 SGDLS and CDR2 YYNGEE. Trimming removed 3 bases at V and 4 bases at J, with 19 bases between. In DNA form, the CDR3 reads TGTGCCAGCAGCGAGAGTGGAAGGACTTATGTCACTGAAGCTTTCTTT. It specifies CASSESGRTYVTEAFF.

The V call is TRBV19, the J call TRBJ1-4; D remains unclear. With 6 bases removed from V and 7 bases from J, the gap between germline ends came to 15 bases. The germline gives CDR1 LNHDA, CDR2 SQIVND (reference sequence). The CDR3 spans 14 residues. The CDR3 DNA reads as TGTGCCAGTAGCCCGGGGAGGCCTTCTGAAAAACTGTTTTTT. Amino acid sequence: CASSPGRPSEKLFF. Full variable domain (remainder filled in from reference TRBV19 and TRBJ1-4): DGGITQSPKYLFRKEGQNVTLSCEQNLNHDAMYWYRQDPGQGLRLIYYSQIVNDFQKGDIAEGYSVSREKKESFPLTVTSAQKNPTAFYLCASSPGRPSEKLFFGSGTQLSVL.

This chain uses TRBV5-6 with TRBJ1-2; the match to TRBD1 covers 8 bases. Trimming took 0 bases from V and 3 from J; bases not matched to a gene: 4. CDR1 and CDR2 from the germline V gene are SGHDT and YYEEEE. The CDR3 consists of 15 residues. The CDR3 sequence is CASSLDTGGYYGYTF. DNA of the CDR3: TGTGCCAGCAGCTTGGACACAGGGGGTTACTATGGCTACACCTTC.

The genes are TRBV19 and TRBJ2-5, with D uncertain. The germline gives CDR1 LNHDA, CDR2 SQIVND (reference sequence). V was pared by 3 bases and J by 4 bases, with 3 bases between. The CDR3 runs to 11 residues. In DNA form, the CDR3 reads TGTGCCAGTAGTATCAGAGAGACCCAGTACTTC. Protein sequence: CASSIRETQYF.